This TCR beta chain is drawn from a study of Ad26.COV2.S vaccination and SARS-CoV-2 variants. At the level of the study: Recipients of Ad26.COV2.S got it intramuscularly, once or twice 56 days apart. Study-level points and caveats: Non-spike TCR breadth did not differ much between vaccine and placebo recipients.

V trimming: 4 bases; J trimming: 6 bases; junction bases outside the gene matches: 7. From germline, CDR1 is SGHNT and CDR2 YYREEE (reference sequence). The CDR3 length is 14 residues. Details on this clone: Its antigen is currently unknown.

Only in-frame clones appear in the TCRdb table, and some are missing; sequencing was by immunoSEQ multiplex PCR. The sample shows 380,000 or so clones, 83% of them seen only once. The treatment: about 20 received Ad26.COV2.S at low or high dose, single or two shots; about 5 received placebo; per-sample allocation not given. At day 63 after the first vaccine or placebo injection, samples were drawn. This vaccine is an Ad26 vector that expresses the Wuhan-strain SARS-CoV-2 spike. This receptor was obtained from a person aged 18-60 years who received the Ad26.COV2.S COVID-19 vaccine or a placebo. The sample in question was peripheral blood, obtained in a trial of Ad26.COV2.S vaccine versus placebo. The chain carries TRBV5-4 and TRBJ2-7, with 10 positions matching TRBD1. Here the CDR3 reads CASSPGQGLGEQYF. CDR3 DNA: TGTGCCAGCAGCCCGGGACAGGGGCTCGGCGAGCAGTACTTC.